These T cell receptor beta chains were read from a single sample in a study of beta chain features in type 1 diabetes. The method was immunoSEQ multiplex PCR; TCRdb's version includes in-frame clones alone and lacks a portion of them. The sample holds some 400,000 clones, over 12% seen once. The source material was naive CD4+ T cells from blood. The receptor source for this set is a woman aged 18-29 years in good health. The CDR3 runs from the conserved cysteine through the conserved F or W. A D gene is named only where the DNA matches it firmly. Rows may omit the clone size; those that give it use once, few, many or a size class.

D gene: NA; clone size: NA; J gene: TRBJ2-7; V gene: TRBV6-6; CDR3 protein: CASVDRGEQYF; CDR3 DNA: TGTGCCAGCGTGGACAGAGGCGAGCAGTACTTC
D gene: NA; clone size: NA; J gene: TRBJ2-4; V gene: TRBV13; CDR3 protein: CASSSGALAKNIQYF; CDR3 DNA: TGTGCCAGCAGCTCAGGGGCCCTAGCCAAAAACATTCAGTACTTC
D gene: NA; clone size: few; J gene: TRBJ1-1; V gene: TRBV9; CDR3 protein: CASSAATVPNTEAFF; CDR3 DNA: TGTGCCAGCAGCGCCGCTACAGTGCCGAACACTGAAGCTTTCTTT
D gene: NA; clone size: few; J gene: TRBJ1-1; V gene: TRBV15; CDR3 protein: CATSRGLESTEAFF; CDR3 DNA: TGTGCCACCAGCAGAGGGTTGGAGTCCACTGAAGCTTTCTTT
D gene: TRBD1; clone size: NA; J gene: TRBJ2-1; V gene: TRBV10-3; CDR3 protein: CAISVEQGDNEQFF; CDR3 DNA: TGTGCCATCAGTGTAGAACAGGGGGACAATGAGCAGTTCTTC
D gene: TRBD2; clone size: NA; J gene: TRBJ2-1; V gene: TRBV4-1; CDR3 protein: CASSPGRGFRPRGTDEQFF; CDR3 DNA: TGCGCCAGCAGCCCGGGGAGGGGCTTTCGGCCCCGAGGGACCGATGAGCAGTTCTTC
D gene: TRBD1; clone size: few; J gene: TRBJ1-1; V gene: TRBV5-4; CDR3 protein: CASSSRTGGNTEAFF; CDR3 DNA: TGTGCCAGCAGCTCGCGGACAGGAGGGAACACTGAAGCTTTCTTT
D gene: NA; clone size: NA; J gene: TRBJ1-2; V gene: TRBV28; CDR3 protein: CASRLVLSGYTF; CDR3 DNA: TGTGCCAGCCGTCTGGTACTCTCTGGCTACACCTTC
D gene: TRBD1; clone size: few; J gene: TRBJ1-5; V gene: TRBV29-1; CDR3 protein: CSVTTGDRGFNQPQHF; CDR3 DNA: TGCAGCGTAACCACCGGGGACAGGGGATTCAATCAGCCCCAGCATTTT
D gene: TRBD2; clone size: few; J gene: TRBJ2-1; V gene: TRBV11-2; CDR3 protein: CASSLVGTSGYNEQFF; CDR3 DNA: TGTGCCAGCAGCTTAGTAGGTACTAGCGGTTACAATGAGCAGTTCTTC
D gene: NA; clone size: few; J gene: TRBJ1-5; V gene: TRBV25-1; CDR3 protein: CASTYQPQHF; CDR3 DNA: TGTGCCAGCACCTATCAGCCCCAGCATTTT
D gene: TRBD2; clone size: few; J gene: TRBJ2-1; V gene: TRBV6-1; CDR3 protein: CASTGLADNEQFF; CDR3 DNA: TGTGCCAGCACCGGACTAGCGGACAATGAGCAGTTCTTC
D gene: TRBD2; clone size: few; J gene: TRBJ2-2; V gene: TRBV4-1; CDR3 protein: CASSRSLAGNTGELFF; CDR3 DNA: TGCGCCAGCAGCCGGTCACTAGCGGGAAACACCGGGGAGCTGTTTTTT
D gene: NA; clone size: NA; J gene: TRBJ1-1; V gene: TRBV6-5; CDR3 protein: CASSTRAPTTEAFF; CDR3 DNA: TGTGCCAGCAGTACTAGGGCCCCAACCACTGAAGCTTTCTTT
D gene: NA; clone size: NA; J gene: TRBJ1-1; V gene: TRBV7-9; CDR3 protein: CASSPNRNTEAFF; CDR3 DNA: TGTGCCAGCAGCCCAAACAGGAACACTGAAGCTTTCTTT
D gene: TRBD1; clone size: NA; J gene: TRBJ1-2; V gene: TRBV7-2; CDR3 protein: CASSLHGTGNGYTF; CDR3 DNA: TGTGCCAGCAGCTTGCACGGGACAGGCAATGGCTACACCTTC
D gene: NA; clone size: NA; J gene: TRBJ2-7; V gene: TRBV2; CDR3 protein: CASRSDSYEQYF; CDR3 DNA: TGTGCCAGCAGGAGCGACTCCTACGAGCAGTACTTC
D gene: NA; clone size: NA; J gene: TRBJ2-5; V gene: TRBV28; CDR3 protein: CACGALQETQYF; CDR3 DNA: TGTGCCTGCGGAGCTTTACAAGAGACCCAGTACTTC
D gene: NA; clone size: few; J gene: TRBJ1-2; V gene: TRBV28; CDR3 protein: CASSLAGGLIYGYTF; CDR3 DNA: TGTGCCAGCAGTTTAGCCGGGGGATTAATCTATGGCTACACCTTC
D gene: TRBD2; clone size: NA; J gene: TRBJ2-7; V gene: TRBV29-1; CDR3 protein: CSVAGLVDFREQYF; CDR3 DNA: TGCAGCGTTGCGGGACTAGTCGATTTCCGCGAGCAGTACTTC
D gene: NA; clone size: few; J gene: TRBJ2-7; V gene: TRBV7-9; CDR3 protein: CASSKSPTGGRSYEQYF; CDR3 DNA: TGTGCCAGCAGCAAGAGCCCTACCGGGGGACGGTCCTACGAGCAGTACTTC
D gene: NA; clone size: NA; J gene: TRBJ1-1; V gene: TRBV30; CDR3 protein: CAWTAARYKAFF; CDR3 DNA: TGTGCCTGGACCGCGGCCCGTTACAAAGCTTTCTTT
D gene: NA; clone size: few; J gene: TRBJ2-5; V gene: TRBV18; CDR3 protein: CASSPQTQETQYF; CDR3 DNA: TGTGCCAGCTCACCCCAGACACAAGAGACCCAGTACTTC
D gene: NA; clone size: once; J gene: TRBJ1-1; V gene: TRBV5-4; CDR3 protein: CASSYREGGTEAFF; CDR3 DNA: TGTGCCAGCAGCTATCGGGAGGGGGGAACTGAAGCTTTCTTT
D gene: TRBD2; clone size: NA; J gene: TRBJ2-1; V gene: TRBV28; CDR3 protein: CASNDYGGSQDEQFF; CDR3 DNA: TGTGCCAGCAACGATTACGGCGGGAGTCAGGATGAGCAGTTCTTC
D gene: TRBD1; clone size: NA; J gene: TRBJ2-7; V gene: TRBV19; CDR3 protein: CASKGQGALTAYEQYF; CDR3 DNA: TGTGCCAGTAAGGGGCAGGGGGCTCTCACCGCCTACGAGCAGTACTTC
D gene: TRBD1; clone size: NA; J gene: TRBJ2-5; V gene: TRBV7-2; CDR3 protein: CASSNFGTGEETQYF; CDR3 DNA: TGTGCCAGCAGCAATTTTGGGACAGGGGAAGAGACCCAGTACTTC
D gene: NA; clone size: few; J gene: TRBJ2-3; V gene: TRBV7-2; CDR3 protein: CASSKSRVYTQYF; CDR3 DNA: TGTGCCAGCAGTAAATCAAGAGTGTATACGCAGTATTTT
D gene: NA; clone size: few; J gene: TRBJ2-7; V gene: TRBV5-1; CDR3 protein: CASSPGVTGLSYEQYF; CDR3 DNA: TGCGCCAGCAGCCCGGGAGTGACAGGGTTGTCCTACGAGCAGTACTTC
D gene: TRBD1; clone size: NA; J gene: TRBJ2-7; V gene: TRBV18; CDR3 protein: CASSPRRQGAEEQYF; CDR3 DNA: TGTGCCAGCTCACCACGGCGACAGGGGGCGGAAGAGCAGTACTTC
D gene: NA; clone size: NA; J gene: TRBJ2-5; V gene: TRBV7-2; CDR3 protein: CASSRGLRQETQYF; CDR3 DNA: TGTGCCAGCAGCCGAGGGCTGCGCCAAGAGACCCAGTACTTC
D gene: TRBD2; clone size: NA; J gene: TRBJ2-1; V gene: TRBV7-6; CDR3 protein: CASSLGRLAGVNEQFF; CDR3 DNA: TGTGCCAGCAGCTTAGGTCGACTAGCGGGAGTCAATGAGCAGTTCTTC
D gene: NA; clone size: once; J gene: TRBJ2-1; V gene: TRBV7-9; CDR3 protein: CASSLGSGNHEQFF; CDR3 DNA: TGTGCCAGCAGCTTAGGGTCGGGTAACCATGAGCAGTTCTTC
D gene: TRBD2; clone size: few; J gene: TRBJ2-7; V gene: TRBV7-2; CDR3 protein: CASSFTSGRYEQYF; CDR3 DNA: TGTGCCAGCAGCTTTACTAGCGGGAGATACGAGCAGTACTTC
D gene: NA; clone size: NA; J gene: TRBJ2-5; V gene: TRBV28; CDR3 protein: CASSFEGEETQYF; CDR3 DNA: TGTGCCAGCAGTTTTGAGGGTGAAGAGACCCAGTACTTC
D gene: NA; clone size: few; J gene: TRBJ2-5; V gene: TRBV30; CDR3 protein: CAWRANQETQYF; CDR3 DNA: TGTGCCTGGAGGGCCAACCAAGAGACCCAGTACTTC
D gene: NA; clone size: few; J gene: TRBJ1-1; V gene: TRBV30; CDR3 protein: CAWSPSLNTEAFF; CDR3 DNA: TGTGCCTGGAGTCCAAGCCTGAACACTGAAGCTTTCTTT
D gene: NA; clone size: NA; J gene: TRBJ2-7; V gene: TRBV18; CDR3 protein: CASSLLGGYEQYF; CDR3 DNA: TGTGCCAGCTCACTGCTCGGGGGCTACGAGCAGTACTTC
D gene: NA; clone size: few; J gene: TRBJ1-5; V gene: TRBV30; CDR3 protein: CAWSPGTNQPQHF; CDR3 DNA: TGTGCCTGGAGTCCAGGGACTAATCAGCCCCAGCATTTT
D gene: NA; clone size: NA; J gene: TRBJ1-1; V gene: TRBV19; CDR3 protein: CASSLRQWGSMNTEAFF; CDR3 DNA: TGTGCCAGTAGTCTTCGACAGTGGGGTTCCATGAACACTGAAGCTTTCTTT
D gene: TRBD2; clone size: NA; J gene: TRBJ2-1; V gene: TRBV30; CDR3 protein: CAWSIGLAGASYNEQFF; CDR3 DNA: TGTGCCTGGAGCATCGGACTAGCGGGAGCTTCCTACAATGAGCAGTTCTTC
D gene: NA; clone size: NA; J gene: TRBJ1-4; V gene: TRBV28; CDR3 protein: CASSSLQGGLKLFF; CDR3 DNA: TGTGCCAGCAGTTCTCTACAGGGAGGGTTGAAACTGTTTTTT
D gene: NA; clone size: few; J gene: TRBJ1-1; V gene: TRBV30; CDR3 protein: CAWTIGGTEAFF; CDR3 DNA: TGTGCCTGGACCATCGGAGGGACTGAAGCTTTCTTT
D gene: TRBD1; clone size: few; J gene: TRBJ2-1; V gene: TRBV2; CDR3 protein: CASRQGANEQFF; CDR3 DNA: TGTGCCAGCAGACAGGGGGCGAATGAGCAGTTCTTC
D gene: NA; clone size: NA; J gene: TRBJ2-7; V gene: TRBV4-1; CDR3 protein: CASSQADISYEQYF; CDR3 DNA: TGCGCCAGCAGCCAAGCGGACATTTCCTACGAGCAGTACTTC
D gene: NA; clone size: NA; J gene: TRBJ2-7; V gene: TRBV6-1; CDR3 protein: CASSEASTVAAYEQYF; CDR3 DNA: TGTGCCAGCAGTGAAGCGTCCACGGTAGCGGCCTACGAGCAGTACTTC
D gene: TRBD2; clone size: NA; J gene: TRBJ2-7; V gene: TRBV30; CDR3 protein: CAWSAGLAGNSEQYF; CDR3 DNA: TGTGCCTGGAGTGCCGGACTAGCGGGAAACTCCGAGCAGTACTTC
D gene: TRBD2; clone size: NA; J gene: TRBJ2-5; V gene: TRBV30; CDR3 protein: CAWRPRLAGDETQYF; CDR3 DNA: TGTGCCTGGAGGCCAAGACTAGCGGGAGACGAGACCCAGTACTTC
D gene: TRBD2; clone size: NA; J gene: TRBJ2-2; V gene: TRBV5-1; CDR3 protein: CASSKREGNTGELFF; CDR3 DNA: TGCGCCAGCAGCAAGCGGGAGGGGAACACCGGGGAGCTGTTTTTT
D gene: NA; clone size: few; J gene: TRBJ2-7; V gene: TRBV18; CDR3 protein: CASSPAGEQYF; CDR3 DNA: TGTGCCAGCTCCCCCGCCGGGGAGCAGTACTTC
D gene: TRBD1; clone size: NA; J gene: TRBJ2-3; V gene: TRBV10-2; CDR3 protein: CASSDQGTGEDTQYF; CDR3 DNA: TGCGCCAGCAGCGACCAGGGGACAGGTGAAGATACGCAGTATTTT
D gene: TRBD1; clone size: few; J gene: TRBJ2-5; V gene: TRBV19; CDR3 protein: CASSIASTGGETQYF; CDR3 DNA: TGTGCCAGTAGTATAGCCTCCACAGGGGGAGAGACCCAGTACTTC
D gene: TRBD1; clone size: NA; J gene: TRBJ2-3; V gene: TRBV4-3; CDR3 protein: CASSQPGTENATDTQYF; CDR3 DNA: TGCGCCAGCAGCCAACCCGGGACAGAAAACGCCACAGATACGCAGTATTTT
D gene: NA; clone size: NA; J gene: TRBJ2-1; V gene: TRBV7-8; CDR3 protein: CASSLGGTLSYNEQFF; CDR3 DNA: TGTGCCAGCAGCTTAGGGGGGACACTCTCCTACAATGAGCAGTTCTTC
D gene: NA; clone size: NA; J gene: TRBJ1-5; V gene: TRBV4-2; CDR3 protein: CASSQDPDQPQHF; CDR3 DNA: TGTGCCAGCAGCCAAGATCCAGATCAGCCCCAGCATTTT
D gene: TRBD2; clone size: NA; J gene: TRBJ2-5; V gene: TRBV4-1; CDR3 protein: CASSQVLRTSGSKTQYF; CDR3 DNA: TGCGCCAGCAGCCAAGTTCTCCGGACTAGCGGGAGTAAGACCCAGTACTTC
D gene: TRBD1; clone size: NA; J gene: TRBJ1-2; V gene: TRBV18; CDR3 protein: CASSPGQGDYGYTF; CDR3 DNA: TGTGCCAGCTCACCAGGACAGGGTGACTATGGCTACACCTTC